The sequence of this T cell receptor beta chain was determined in a study of cytomegalovirus exposure and HLA in healthy donors. Notes on the study in general: Common viral pathogens seemed, in a later analysis, to connect with several of the most significant clusters.

About this clone: What it recognizes is unknown.

Primers: 60 Vbeta forward and 13 Jbeta reverse. TCRdb keeps only in-frame clones here, not all; method: immunoSEQ multiplex PCR. The table shows more than 250,000 clones, with around nine tenths occurring only once. V gave up 6 bases and J gave up 6 bases, with 6 bases separating them. CDR3 length: 12 residues. CDR1 and CDR2 from the germline V gene are LNHDA and SQIVND (reference sequence). The J gene is TRBJ1-6, the V gene TRBV19, with D unclear. The material sequenced was PBMCs. The TCR sequence derives from a woman younger than 30 in good health and CMV-seronegative. The chain's CDR3 is CASRLANSPLHF. Written as DNA, the CDR3 is TGTGCCAGTAGATTGGCTAATTCACCCCTCCACTTT. Drawing the rest from reference TRBV19 and TRBJ1-6, the complete variable domain is DGGITQSPKYLFRKEGQNVTLSCEQNLNHDAMYWYRQDPGQGLRLIYYSQIVNDFQKGDIAEGYSVSREKKESFPLTVTSAQKNPTAFYLCASRLANSPLHFGNGTRLTVT.